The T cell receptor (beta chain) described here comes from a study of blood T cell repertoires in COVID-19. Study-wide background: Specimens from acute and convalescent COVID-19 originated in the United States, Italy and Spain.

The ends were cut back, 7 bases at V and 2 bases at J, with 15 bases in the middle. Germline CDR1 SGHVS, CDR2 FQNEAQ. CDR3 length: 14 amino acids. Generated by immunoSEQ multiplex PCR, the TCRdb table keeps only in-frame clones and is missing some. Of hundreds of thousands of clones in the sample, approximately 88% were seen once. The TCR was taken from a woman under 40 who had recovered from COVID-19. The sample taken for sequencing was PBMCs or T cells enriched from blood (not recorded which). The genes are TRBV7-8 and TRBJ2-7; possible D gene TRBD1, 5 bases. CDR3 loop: CASNPRQSPYEQYF. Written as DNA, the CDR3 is TGTGCCAGCAACCCTAGACAGTCCCCCTACGAGCAGTACTTC. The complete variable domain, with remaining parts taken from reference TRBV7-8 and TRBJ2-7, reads GAGVSQSPRYKVAKRGQDVALRCDPISGHVSLFWYQQALGQGPEFLTYFQNEAQLDKSGLPSDRFFAERPEGSVSTLKIQRTQQEDSAVYLCASNPRQSPYEQYFGPGTRLTVT.